This is a list of T cell receptor beta chains from one sample in a study of post-analysis software for immune sequencing data. MiXCR was run by TCRdb on the PCR reads, yielding one entry per CDR3 protein. The data hold roughly 540,000 distinct CDR3 sequences, with around 36% observed a single time. The sample comprised blood. Receptors originate from a girl aged 2-17 years with multiple sclerosis. The CDR3 runs from the conserved cysteine through the conserved F or W. The D gene is left open where the match is weak. For some rows the clone size is stated as once, few or many, or as a class when expanded; others skip it.

size: few; D: TRBD2; J: TRBJ2-5; V: TRBV28; CDR3: CASSSPAGALQETQYF; DNA: TGTGCCAGCAGTTCTCCAGCGGGGGCCCTCCAAGAGACCCAGTACTTC
size: many; D: NA; J: TRBJ2-6; V: TRBV5-5; CDR3: CASSFGTLGANVLTF; DNA: TGTGCCAGCAGCTTCGGAACGTTGGGGGCCAACGTCCTGACTTTC
size: NA; D: NA; J: TRBJ2-1; V: TRBV7-9; CDR3: CASSLEVALCYEQFF; DNA: TGTGCCAGCAGCTTAGAGGTGGCCCTTTGCTATGAGCAGTTCTTC
size: NA; D: NA; J: TRBJ2-1; V: TRBV12-3/TRBV12-4; CDR3: CASSLISDEQFF; DNA: TGTGCCAGCAGTTTGATTAGCGATGAGCAGTTCTTC
size: NA; D: NA; J: TRBJ2-2; V: TRBV4-1; CDR3: CASSLTGRMDTGELFF; DNA: TGCGCCAGCAGCCTTACAGGGCGGATGGACACCGGGGAGCTGTTTTTT
size: NA; D: TRBD1; J: TRBJ2-1; V: TRBV11-2; CDR3: CASSWTGGRTLADSYNEQFF; DNA: TGTGCCAGCAGCTGGACAGGGGGCAGGACGCTAGCGGACTCCTACAATGAGCAGTTCTTC
size: many; D: NA; J: TRBJ2-5; V: TRBV6-5; CDR3: CASSYSTKYF; DNA: TGTGCCAGCAGTTACTCGACGAAGTACTTC
size: few; D: TRBD1; J: TRBJ1-5; V: TRBV4-1; CDR3: CASSQPDRGLNQPQHF; DNA: TGCGCCAGCAGCCAGCCCGACAGGGGGCTAAATCAGCCCCAGCATTTT
size: NA; D: TRBD1; J: TRBJ2-6; V: TRBV2; CDR3: CASRLSGTGVTSGANVLTF; DNA: TGTGCCAGCAGACTTTCCGGGACAGGGGTGACCTCTGGGGCCAACGTCCTGACTTTC
size: few; D: TRBD2; J: TRBJ2-1; V: TRBV20-1; CDR3: CSARDPRGAANEQFF; DNA: TGCAGTGCTAGAGATCCGCGGGGGGCCGCGAATGAGCAGTTCTTC
size: few; D: NA; J: TRBJ2-5; V: TRBV29-1; CDR3: CSVDGVLALSWETQYF; DNA: TGCAGCGTTGACGGGGTCTTAGCTCTCTCCTGGGAGACCCAGTACTTC
size: once; D: NA; J: TRBJ2-3; V: TRBV7-6; CDR3: CAGSLGPGDGNTDTQYF; DNA: TGTGCCGGCAGCTTAGGGCCGGGGGACGGAAACACAGATACGCAGTATTTT
size: few; D: NA; J: TRBJ2-3; V: TRBV5-1; CDR3: CASSGLSSVASTDTQYF; DNA: TGCGCCAGCAGCGGCCTTTCTAGCGTTGCTAGCACAGATACGCAGTATTTT
size: few; D: NA; J: TRBJ2-4; V: TRBV4-2; CDR3: CASSPQGENIQYF; DNA: TGTGCCAGCAGCCCACAGGGAGAAAACATTCAGTACTTC
size: many; D: TRBD1; J: TRBJ2-5; V: TRBV11-1; CDR3: CASNPGTGPSETQYF; DNA: TGTGCCAGCAATCCCGGGACAGGGCCCTCGGAGACCCAGTACTTC
size: few; D: TRBD2; J: TRBJ2-3; V: TRBV7-2; CDR3: CASSLWATSGTDTQYF; DNA: TGTGCCAGCAGCTTATGGGCAACTAGCGGAACAGATACGCAGTATTTT
size: NA; D: TRBD2; J: TRBJ2-4; V: TRBV5-1; CDR3: CASSFFDMGGDIQYF; DNA: TGCGCCAGCAGCTTTTTTGATATGGGAGGGGACATTCAGTACTTC
size: few; D: TRBD1; J: TRBJ1-1; V: TRBV11-1; CDR3: CASSRPGQGTTFF; DNA: TGTGCCAGCAGCCGACCGGGACAGGGTACAACTTTCTTT
size: few; D: NA; J: TRBJ2-5; V: TRBV18; CDR3: CASSPRRGKETQYF; DNA: TGTGCCAGCTCACCACGCAGGGGAAAAGAGACCCAGTACTTC
size: NA; D: TRBD1; J: TRBJ1-1; V: TRBV11-2; CDR3: CASSLRDRGGLEAFF; DNA: TGTGCCAGCAGCTTAAGGGACAGGGGAGGTCTAGAAGCTTTCTTT
size: NA; D: NA; J: TRBJ2-5; V: TRBV20-1; CDR3: CSARDPGSFEETQYF; DNA: TGCAGTGCTAGAGACCCCGGATCATTCGAAGAGACCCAGTACTTC
size: few; D: TRBD2; J: TRBJ2-5; V: TRBV7-9; CDR3: CASSLLAGGETQYF; DNA: TGTGCCAGCAGCTTGTTAGCGGGGGGGGAGACCCAGTACTTC
size: NA; D: TRBD2; J: TRBJ2-7; V: TRBV20-1; CDR3: CSARGGGLGSEQYF; DNA: TGCAGTGCTAGAGGGGGGGGTTTGGGCTCCGAGCAGTACTTC
size: NA; D: NA; J: TRBJ2-3; V: TRBV9; CDR3: CASSVVSLGTDTQYF; DNA: TGTGCCAGCAGCGTAGTTTCCCTCGGCACAGATACGCAGTATTTT
size: NA; D: NA; J: TRBJ2-2; V: TRBV5-1; CDR3: CASSLTEVRLNTGELFF; DNA: TGCGCCAGCAGCTTGACAGAGGTCCGGTTAAACACCGGGGAGCTGTTTTTT
size: few; D: NA; J: TRBJ1-2; V: TRBV14; CDR3: CASSQTQAGGYTF; DNA: TGTGCCAGCAGCCAAACTCAGGCGGGGGGCTACACCTTC
size: few; D: TRBD1; J: TRBJ2-5; V: TRBV2; CDR3: CASSDPTGVETQYF; DNA: TGTGCCAGCAGTGACCCAACAGGGGTAGAGACCCAGTACTTC
size: few; D: TRBD2; J: TRBJ2-3; V: TRBV6-5; CDR3: CASTIAGAHTDTQYF; DNA: TGTGCCAGCACCATAGCGGGAGCTCACACAGATACGCAGTATTTT